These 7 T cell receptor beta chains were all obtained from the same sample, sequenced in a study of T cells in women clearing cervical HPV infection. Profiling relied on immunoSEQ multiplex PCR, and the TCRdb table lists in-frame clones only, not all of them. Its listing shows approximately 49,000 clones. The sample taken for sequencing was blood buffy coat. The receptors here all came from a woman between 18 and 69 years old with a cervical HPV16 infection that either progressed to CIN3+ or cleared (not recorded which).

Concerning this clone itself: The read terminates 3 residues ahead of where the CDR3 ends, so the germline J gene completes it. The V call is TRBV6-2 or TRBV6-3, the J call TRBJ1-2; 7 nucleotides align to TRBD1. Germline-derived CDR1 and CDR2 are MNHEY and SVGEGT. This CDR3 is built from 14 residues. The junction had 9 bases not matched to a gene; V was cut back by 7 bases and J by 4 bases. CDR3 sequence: CASKETGRSYGYTF. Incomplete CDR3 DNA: TGTGCCAGCAAGGAGACAGGGAGGAGCTATGGC.

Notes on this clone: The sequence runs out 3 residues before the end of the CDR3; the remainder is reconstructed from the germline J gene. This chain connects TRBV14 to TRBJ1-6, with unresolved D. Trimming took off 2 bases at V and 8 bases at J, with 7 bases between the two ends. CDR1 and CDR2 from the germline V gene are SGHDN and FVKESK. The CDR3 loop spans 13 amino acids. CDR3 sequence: CASSQMRDSPLHF. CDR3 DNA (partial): TGTGCCAGCAGCCAAATGCGGGATTCACCC.

CDR3 amino acids: CSARDSSSTDTQYF. The part of the CDR3 DNA that was read is TGCAGTGCTAGGGACAGCTCTAGCACAGATACG. The chain links TRBV20-1 to TRBJ2-3; D possibly corresponds to TRBD1 (6 bases). The read falls 3 residues short of the CDR3 end, and the missing part is taken from the germline J gene. V shed 3 bases and J shed 0 bases, with 10 bases lying between them. CDR3 length: 14 amino acids. Germline loops: CDR1 DFQATT, CDR2 SNEGSKA (reference sequence).

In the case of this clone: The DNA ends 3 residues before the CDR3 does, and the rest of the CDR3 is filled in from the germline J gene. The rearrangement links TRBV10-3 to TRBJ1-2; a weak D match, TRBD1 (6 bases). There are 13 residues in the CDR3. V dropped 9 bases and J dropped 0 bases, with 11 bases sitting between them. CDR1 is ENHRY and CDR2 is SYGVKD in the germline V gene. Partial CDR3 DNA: TGTGCCATTAGGACAGAAACTAACTATGGC. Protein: CAIRTETNYG. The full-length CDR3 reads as CAIRTETNYGYTF.

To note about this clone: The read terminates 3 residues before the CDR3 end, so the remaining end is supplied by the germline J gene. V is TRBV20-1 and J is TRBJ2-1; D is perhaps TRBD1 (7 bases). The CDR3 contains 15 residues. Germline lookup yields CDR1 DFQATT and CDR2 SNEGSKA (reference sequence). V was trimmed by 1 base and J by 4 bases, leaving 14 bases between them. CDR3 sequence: CSARGGGGTYNEQFF. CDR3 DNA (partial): TGCAGTGCTAGAGGAGGGGGCGGGACATACAATGAG.

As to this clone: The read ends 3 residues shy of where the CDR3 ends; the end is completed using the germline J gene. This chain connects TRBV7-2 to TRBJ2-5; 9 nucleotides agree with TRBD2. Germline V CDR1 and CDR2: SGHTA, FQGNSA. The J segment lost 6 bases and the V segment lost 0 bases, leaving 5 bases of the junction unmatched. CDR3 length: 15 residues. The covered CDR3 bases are TGTGCCAGCAGCTTAGCGGGAAGCGGGGGGAAGACC. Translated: CASSLAGSGGKT. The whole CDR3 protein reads CASSLAGSGGKTQYF. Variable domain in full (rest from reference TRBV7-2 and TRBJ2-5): GAGVSQSPSNKVTEKGKDVELRCDPISGHTALYWYRQSLGQGLEFLIYFQGNSAPDKSGLPSDRFSAERTGGSVSTLTIQRTQQEDSAVYLCASSLAGSGGKTQYFGPGTRLLVL.

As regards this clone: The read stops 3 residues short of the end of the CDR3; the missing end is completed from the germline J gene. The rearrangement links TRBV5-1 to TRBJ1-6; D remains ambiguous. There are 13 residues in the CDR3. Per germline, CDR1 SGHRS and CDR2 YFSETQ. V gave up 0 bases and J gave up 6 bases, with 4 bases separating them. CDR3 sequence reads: CASSLVVNSPLHF. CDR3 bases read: TGCGCCAGCAGCTTGGTAGTTAATTCACCC.